This TCR beta chain derives from a study of T cell clonality in common variable immunodeficiency. The study, taken as a whole, reports: Patient heterogeneity in the CVID cohort limited correlations between repertoire features and clinical complications.

Blood samples were heparinized, roughly 5 to 8.5 ml per donor. This clone came up many times. Its target is unknown. The junction and the germline gene differ at one end; a read error may be behind it. Read sequence stops 3 residues before the CDR3 end, and the germline J gene provides the missing end. Assay: immunoSEQ multiplex PCR; the TCRdb copy retains only in-frame clones and omits some. The sample contains about 74,000 clones, none occurring once; about 0.8% lies in the top ten. Germline values: CDR1 SSHAT, CDR2 FNYEAQ (reference sequence). The CDR3 contains 14 residues. The chain joins TRBV7-7 to TRBJ1-6, with a weak D call TRBD1 (5 bases). The sample comprised peripheral blood mononuclear cells. The sequence derives from a person aged 18-69 years in good health. The CDR3 DNA, read in part, is TGTGCTAGCAGCCCCCAGGGTAATAATTCACCC. This gives the protein CASSPQGNNSP. The whole CDR3 is CASSPQGNNSPLHF.